This TCR beta chain was captured in a study of STAT5B mutations in CD4+ large granular lymphocyte leukemia (dated by TCRdb to 2021 to 2024). Background for the entire study: Among the healthy controls, the CDR3 'QG' motif was associated with a particular HLA allele. The study compared the TCRbeta repertoires of patients with CD4+ T-cell large granular lymphocyte leukemia against those of healthy blood donors. Flow cytometry on FACSCanto II or FACSVerse confirmed that purified fractions exceeded 95% purity among lymphocytes. The full study reports these points: Greater clonality appeared to be present in CD4-sorted patient repertoires than in healthy CD4+ repertoires, and the difference was retained after the putative leukemic clones were removed. Main leukemic clonotypes were private to each patient, although 20% to 25% of the main leukemic clonotypes were found at low frequency in the non-leukemic repertoires of other patients. The data were not HLA-matched, and the higher clonality in CD4+ T-LGLL than in CD8+ T-LGLL could be due to the relatively small sample size. TRBV06-family usage was enriched among the top patient clones (8/27) compared with healthy controls (2/35).

The CDR3 runs 16 amino acids, cysteine and phenylalanine included. The only DNA kept is the CDR3, 48 bases in frame from the first base. Trimming takes 0 bases off V and 8 bases off J; junction bases not matched to a gene: 11. CDR1 SGHNT and CDR2 YYREEE are derived from the germline V gene (reference sequence). Healthy controls were some 34 blood donors whose buffy coats came from the Finnish Red Cross blood service. All TCR-sequenced material derived from peripheral blood: patient blood samples and healthy donor buffy coats. Ficoll-Hypaque gradient centrifugation was used to isolate peripheral blood mononuclear cells. CD4+ cells were magnetically purified from the buffy coats of healthy controls. Genomic DNA was extracted using the Gentra Puregene Cell and Tissue kit, and a Qubit 2.0 fluorometer was used to quantify it. Regarding this clone: Its antigen specificity is not known. No qualities accompany the bases; no much larger clone lies one base away.

The immunoSEQ assay at survey resolution was applied to genomic DNA for sequencing of TCRbeta rearrangements. Processing in the source paper ran as follows. In the TCR sequencing data, the lowest productive clonotype frequency that could be detected was 2.59 x 10-5. Only productive TCRbeta rearrangements, defined as complete and in-frame sequences, were included in the analyses. Sample clonality was computed as Simpson clonality in the immunoSEQ Analyzer version 3.0. Based on frequency, clones were grouped as very rare, small, medium, large (1-20%) or hyperexpanded (>20%). Generation probabilities were estimated with OLGA 1.2.3, V-gene circos plots were made with VDJtools, specificities were searched in VDJdb, and CDR3 motifs were identified with GLIPH. The table was pulled from immuneACCESS by TCRdb, which kept in-frame rearrangements only. Such tables lose some clones; where checked, under half of the loss comes from unresolved V genes, and the rest has no known cause. V and J calls and clone size are those listed in that table; D and trimming were worked out from the DNA. This sample comprises under 35,000 clones, around 90% of them detected only once. Over 0.35% of the sample is in the top ten clones.

The source of this sequence is a human donor in good health. Material for sequencing was CD4+ T cells from blood buffy coats. The sequence joins TRBV5-4 to TRBJ1-1, with TRBD1 matching 9 junction bases. CDR3 loop: CASSLGSGTGTPEAFF. At the DNA level, the sequence is TGTGCCAGCAGCTTGGGATCCGGGACAGGGACTCCAGAAGCTTTCTTT. The full variable domain, completed from the reference TRBV5-4 and TRBJ1-1 proteins outside the CDR3, reads ETGVTQSPTHLIKTRGQQVTLRCSSQSGHNTVSWYQQALGQGPQFIFQYYREEENGRGNFPPRFSGLQFPNYSSELNVNALELDDSALYLCASSLGSGTGTPEAFFGQGTRLTVV.